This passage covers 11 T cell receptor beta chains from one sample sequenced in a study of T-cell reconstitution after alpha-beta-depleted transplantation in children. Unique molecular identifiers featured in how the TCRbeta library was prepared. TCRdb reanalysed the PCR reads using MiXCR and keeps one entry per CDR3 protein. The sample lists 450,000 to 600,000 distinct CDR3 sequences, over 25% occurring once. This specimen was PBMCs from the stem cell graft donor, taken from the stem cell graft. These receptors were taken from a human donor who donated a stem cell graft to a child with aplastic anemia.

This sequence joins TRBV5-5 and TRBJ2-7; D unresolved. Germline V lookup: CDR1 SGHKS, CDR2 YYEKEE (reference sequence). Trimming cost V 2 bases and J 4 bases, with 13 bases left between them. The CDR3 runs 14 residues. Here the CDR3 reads CASSFEQTPYEQYV. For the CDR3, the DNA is TGTGCCAGCAGCTTCGAACAGACACCTTACGAGCAGTACGTC.

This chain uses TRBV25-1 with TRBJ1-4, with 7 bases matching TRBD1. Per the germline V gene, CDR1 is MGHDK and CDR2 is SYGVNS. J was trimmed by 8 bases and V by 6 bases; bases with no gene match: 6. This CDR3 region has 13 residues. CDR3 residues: CASRYRGGEKLFF. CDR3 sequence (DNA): TGTGCCAGCAGGTACAGGGGCGGCGAAAAACTGTTTTTT.

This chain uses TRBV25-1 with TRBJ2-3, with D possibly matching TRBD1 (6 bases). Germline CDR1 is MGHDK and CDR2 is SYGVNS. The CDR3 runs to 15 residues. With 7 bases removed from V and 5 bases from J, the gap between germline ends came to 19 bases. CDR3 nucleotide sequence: TGTGCCAGCACCCCACCGACAGGCCCAGGAGATACGCAGTATTTT. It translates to CASTPPTGPGDTQYF.

CDR3 sequence reads: CASSLTGAKETQYF. DNA of the CDR3: TGCGCCAGCAGCCTCACAGGAGCGAAAGAGACCCAGTACTTC. The V gene is TRBV5-1, the J gene TRBJ2-5; possibly TRBD1 for D (5 bases). Trimming cost V 4 bases and J 3 bases, with 13 bases left between them. The germline CDR1 and CDR2 sequences are SGHRS and YFSETQ. This CDR3 is 14 amino acids long.

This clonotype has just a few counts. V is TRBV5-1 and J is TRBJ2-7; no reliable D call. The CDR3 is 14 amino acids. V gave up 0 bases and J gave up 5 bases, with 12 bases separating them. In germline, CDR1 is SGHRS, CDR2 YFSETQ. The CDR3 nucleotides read TGCGCCAGCAGCTTGGCCCTTCCTCGGAACGAGCAGTACTTC. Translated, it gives CASSLALPRNEQYF.

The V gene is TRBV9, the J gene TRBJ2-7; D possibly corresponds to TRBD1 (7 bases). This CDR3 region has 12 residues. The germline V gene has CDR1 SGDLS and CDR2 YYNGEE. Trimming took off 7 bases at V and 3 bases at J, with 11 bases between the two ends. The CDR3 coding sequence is TGTGCCAGCGGAGGGGACAGCTACGAGCAGTACGTC. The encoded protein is CASGGDSYEQYV.

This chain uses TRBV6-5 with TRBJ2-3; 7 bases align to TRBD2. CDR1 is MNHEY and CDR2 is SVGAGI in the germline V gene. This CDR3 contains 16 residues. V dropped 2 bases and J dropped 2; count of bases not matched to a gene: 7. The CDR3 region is CASSYGAGAPTDTQYF. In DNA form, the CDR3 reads TGTGCCAGCAGTTACGGGGCGGGAGCCCCCACAGATACGCAGTATTTT.

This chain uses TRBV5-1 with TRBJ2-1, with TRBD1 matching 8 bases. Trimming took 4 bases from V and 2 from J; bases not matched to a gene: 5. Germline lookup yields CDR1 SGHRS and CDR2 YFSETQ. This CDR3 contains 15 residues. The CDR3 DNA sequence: TGCGCCAGCAGCCCAGGGGGACAGGCCTACAATGAGCAGTTCTTC. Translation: CASSPGGQAYNEQFF.

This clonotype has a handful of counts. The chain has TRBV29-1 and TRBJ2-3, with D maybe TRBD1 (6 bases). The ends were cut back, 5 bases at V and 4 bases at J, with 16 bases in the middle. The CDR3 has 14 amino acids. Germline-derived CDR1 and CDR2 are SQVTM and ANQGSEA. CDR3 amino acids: CSVSKGEWADTQYF. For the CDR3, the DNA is TGCAGCGTTAGTAAGGGGGAGTGGGCAGATACGCAGTATTTT.

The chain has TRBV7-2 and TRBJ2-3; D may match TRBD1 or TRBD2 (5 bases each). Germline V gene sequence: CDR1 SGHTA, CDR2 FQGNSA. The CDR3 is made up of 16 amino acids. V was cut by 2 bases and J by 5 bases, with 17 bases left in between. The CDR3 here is CASSLWAGGGGDTQYF. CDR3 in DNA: TGTGCCAGCAGCTTATGGGCGGGTGGGGGTGGAGATACGCAGTATTTT.

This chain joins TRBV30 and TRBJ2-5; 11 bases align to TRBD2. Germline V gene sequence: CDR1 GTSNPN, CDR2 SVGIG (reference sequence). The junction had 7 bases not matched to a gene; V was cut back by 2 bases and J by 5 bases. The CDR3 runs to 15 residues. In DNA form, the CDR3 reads TGTGCCTGGAGTCTTAGCGGGAGGGGAGGTGAGACCCAGTACTTC. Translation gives CAWSLSGRGGETQYF.